Presented here are 32 T cell receptor beta chains from one specimen sequenced in a study of T cell responses to AZD1222 COVID-19 vaccine. Sequencing used immunoSEQ multiplex PCR; TCRdb keeps in-frame clones, though not all of them. In the table there are over 130,000 clones, approximately 92% of which are singletons. The material sequenced was peripheral blood, taken on day 0 of AZD1222 vaccination. The receptors were sampled from an adult in good health.

The chain has TRBV24-1 and TRBJ1-2; tentatively, D is TRBD1 (5 bases). Germline V gene sequence: CDR1 KGHDR, CDR2 SFDVKD. V was trimmed by 2 bases and J by 4 bases, leaving 13 bases between them. CDR3 size: 15 residues. DNA of the CDR3: TGTGCCACCAGTGATTCAGGGAGTAAGAGCTATGGCTACACCTTC. It encodes CATSDSGSKSYGYTF.

The chain couples TRBV24-1 to TRBJ2-2; 8 bases agree with TRBD1. With V trimmed by 5 bases and J by 4 bases, 17 bases remained unmatched. Germline V gene sequence: CDR1 KGHDR, CDR2 SFDVKD. CDR3 length: 19 amino acids. The DNA of the CDR3 is TGTGCCACCAGTGCCCCCGGACAGGGATCCTCGGTAGGCACCGGGGAGCTGTTTTTT. This codes for CATSAPGQGSSVGTGELFF.

This clone showed up just a few times. V is TRBV18 and J is TRBJ1-5; D is unclear. Trimming left V 2 bases short and J 0 bases short, with 8 bases between. Germline V CDR1 and CDR2: KGHSH, LQKENI. This CDR3 has 15 amino acids. As DNA, the CDR3 is TGTGCCAGCTCACCATCCGGGTTTAGCAATCAGCCCCAGCATTTT. Translating gives CASSPSGFSNQPQHF.

The V call is TRBV6-6, the J call TRBJ2-7, with TRBD2 as a possible D gene (6 bases). The length of the CDR3 is 15 residues. Germline V gene data show CDR1 as MNHNY and CDR2 as SVGAGI (reference sequence). Deletions cut 3 bases from V and 6 bases from J, with 18 bases between. The DNA for the CDR3 is TGTGCCAGCAGTTATCCGGGACTTCCGGGGCGCGAGCAGTACTTC. It translates to CASSYPGLPGREQYF.

V usage is TRBV18 and J usage is TRBJ2-7; D is perhaps TRBD2 (6 bases). V gave up 3 bases and J gave up 4 bases, with 16 bases separating them. Looked up from germline, CDR1 is KGHSH and CDR2 is LQKENI. CDR3 size: 15 residues. The CDR3 region has the DNA TGTGCCAGCTCACCTATAGCGGAGGCCCGTTACGAGCAGTACTTC. It translates to CASSPIAEARYEQYF. Full variable domain (missing parts from reference TRBV18 and TRBJ2-7): NAGVMQNPRHLVRRRGQEARLRCSPMKGHSHVYWYRQLPEEGLKFMVYLQKENIIDESGMPKERFSAEFPKEGPSILRIQQVVRGDSAAYFCASSPIAEARYEQYFGPGTRLTVT.

V gene TRBV7-8 combines with J gene TRBJ1-2, with a possible D match to TRBD1 (6 bases). CDR3 length: 13 amino acids. CDR1 and CDR2 from the germline V gene are SGHVS and FQNEAQ. Trimming removed 5 bases at V and 8 bases at J, with 15 bases between. The chain's CDR3 is CASSHQNRDGYTF. CDR3 bases: TGTGCCAGCAGCCATCAAAACAGGGACGGCTACACCTTC. Based on the CDR3 plus reference TRBV7-8 and TRBJ1-2, the full variable domain is GAGVSQSPRYKVAKRGQDVALRCDPISGHVSLFWYQQALGQGPEFLTYFQNEAQLDKSGLPSDRFFAERPEGSVSTLKIQRTQQEDSAVYLCASSHQNRDGYTFGSGTRLTVV.

The chain employs TRBV28 and TRBJ1-1, with D tentatively TRBD1 (5 bases). V gave up 5 bases and J gave up 4 bases, with 17 bases separating them. The CDR3 has 15 amino acids. Germline-derived CDR1 and CDR2 are MDHEN and SYDVKM. CDR3 nucleotide sequence: TGTGCCAGCAGTGATGCGCGGGGGTTCGGCACTGAAGCTTTCTTT. This encodes CASSDARGFGTEAFF. The full variable domain, in which reference TRBV28 and TRBJ1-1 provide the parts outside the CDR3, is DVKVTQSSRYLVKRTGEKVFLECVQDMDHENMFWYRQDPGLGLRLIYFSYDVKMKEKGDIPEGYSVSREKKERFSLILESASTNQTSMYLCASSDARGFGTEAFFGQGTRLTVV.

The chain couples TRBV4-2 to TRBJ1-6, with TRBD1 matching over 7 bases. J was trimmed by 3 bases and V by 1 base; bases with no gene match: 9. The CDR3 contains 18 residues. CDR1 is LGHNA and CDR2 is YNFKEQ in the germline V gene. CDR3 in DNA: TGTGCCAGCAGCCAAGTACTGGACAGGAAGAGCTATAATTCACCCCTCCACTTT. Encoded protein: CASSQVLDRKSYNSPLHF.

This chain connects TRBV4-2 to TRBJ2-1, with TRBD2 identical over 15 bases. This CDR3 region has 15 residues. V shed 4 bases and J 7 bases; nucleotides not matched to a gene: 2. CDR1 is LGHNA, CDR2 YNFKEQ, per germline. The CDR3 nucleotides read TGTGCCAGCAGCCCCGGGACTAGCGGGAGGAATGAGCAGTTCTTC. It yields the protein CASSPGTSGRNEQFF.

The rearrangement joins TRBV19 to TRBJ2-7; D is ambiguous. Trimming removed 3 bases at V and 3 bases at J, with 12 bases between. Germline CDR1 and CDR2: LNHDA and SQIVND (reference sequence). The CDR3 is 14 amino acids. CDR3 in DNA: TGTGCCAGTAGTATCGGTGGGTCGGTCTACGAGCAGTACTTC. It specifies CASSIGGSVYEQYF.

The CDR3 loop is CASSEWGQGSSYEQYF. CDR3 sequence (DNA): TGCGCCAGCAGTGAGTGGGGACAGGGGTCCTCCTACGAGCAGTACTTC. The V call is TRBV10-2, the J call TRBJ2-7, with TRBD1 identical over 10 bases. CDR3 length: 16 residues. With 1 base clipped from V and 0 bases from J, the junction kept 3 bases outside the gene matches. Per the germline V gene, CDR1 is WSHSY and CDR2 is SAAADI.

The chain employs TRBV5-1 and TRBJ2-3; D unresolved. Germline CDR1 reads SGHRS; CDR2 reads YFSETQ. Trimming took 0 bases from V and 6 from J, leaving 8 bases between them. The CDR3 has 13 amino acids. The DNA of the CDR3 is TGCGCCAGCAGCTTGGTTGATGGGGATACGCAGTATTTT. Its translation is CASSLVDGDTQYF. Variable domain in full (rest from reference TRBV5-1 and TRBJ2-3): KAGVTQTPRYLIKTRGQQVTLSCSPISGHRSVSWYQQTPGQGLQFLFEYFSETQRNKGNFPGRFSGRQFSNSRSEMNVSTLELGDSALYLCASSLVDGDTQYFGPGTRLTVL.

The genes are TRBV10-2 and TRBJ2-3; 7 bases fit TRBD2. V gave up 3 bases and J gave up 2 bases; unmatched junction bases: 5. The CDR3 runs 15 residues. Germline V gene data show CDR1 as WSHSY and CDR2 as SAAADI. CDR3 DNA: TGCGCCAGCAGTGACCTAGCGGCCTCCACAGATACGCAGTATTTT. The encoded protein is CASSDLAASTDTQYF.

The CDR3 is CASSQGFRPTYEQYF. The CDR3 DNA reads as TGTGCCAGCAGCCAAGGGTTCAGGCCTACCTACGAGCAGTACTTC. The chain joins TRBV14 to TRBJ2-7; D gene uncertain. V lost 1 base to trimming and J lost 2 bases, with 12 bases between them. The CDR3 runs to 15 residues. CDR1 and CDR2 (germline): SGHDN, FVKESK. The whole variable domain, filled in from reference TRBV14 and TRBJ2-7, reads EAGVTQFPSHSVIEKGQTVTLRCDPISGHDNLYWYRRVMGKEIKFLLHFVKESKQDESGMPNNRFLAERTGGTYSTLKVQPAELEDSGVYFCASSQGFRPTYEQYFGPGTRLTVT.

The J gene is TRBJ2-7, the V gene TRBV2; D perhaps matches TRBD2 (5 bases). Looked up from germline, CDR1 is SNHLY and CDR2 is FYNNEI. V gave up 7 bases and J gave up 4 bases, with 11 bases separating them. There are 12 residues in the CDR3. The CDR3 DNA reads as TGTGCCAGCACCGAGCAGCGGTACGAGCAGTACTTC. Translating gives CASTEQRYEQYF.

This chain uses TRBV28 with TRBJ1-4, with 9 positions matching TRBD1. The CDR3 is made up of 16 amino acids. J lost 7 bases, V lost 5 bases, and 11 bases had no gene match. Germline V gene lookup returns CDR1 MDHEN and CDR2 SYDVKM. The chain's CDR3 is CASSTRRTGDGEKLFF. CDR3 nucleotides: TGTGCCAGCAGTACTCGCAGGACAGGGGATGGTGAAAAACTGTTTTTT.

The chain is built from TRBV7-2 and TRBJ1-1, with D uncertain. V was pared by 2 bases and J by 2 bases, with 9 bases between. Germline V gene data show CDR1 as SGHTA and CDR2 as FQGNSA. The CDR3 has 14 amino acids. CDR3 coding DNA: TGTGCCAGCAGCTTATCCTCAAGAAACACTGAAGCTTTCTTT. Its translation: CASSLSSRNTEAFF.

V and J are TRBV6-5 and TRBJ2-1, with TRBD2 identical over 8 bases. The CDR3 sequence is 16 residues long. Germline V lookup: CDR1 MNHEY, CDR2 SVGAGI. V lost 2 bases, J lost 9 bases, and 12 bases stayed unmatched. CDR3 region: CASSYGYGRAVGEQFF. The DNA of the CDR3 is TGTGCCAGCAGTTACGGTTACGGGAGGGCCGTGGGTGAGCAGTTCTTC.

The V gene is TRBV28, the J gene TRBJ2-7, with 7 bases that match TRBD1. Germline V gene sequence: CDR1 MDHEN, CDR2 SYDVKM. There are 14 residues in the CDR3. Germline trimming cut 5 bases from V and 2 bases from J; bases unmatched to any gene: 6. Here the CDR3 reads CASSTPGQTYEQYF. CDR3 sequence (DNA): TGTGCCAGCAGTACGCCGGGACAGACCTACGAGCAGTACTTC.

V usage is TRBV5-4 and J usage is TRBJ1-1; possible D gene TRBD1, 5 bases. With 1 base removed from V and 0 bases from J, the gap between germline ends came to 16 bases. The length of the CDR3 is 17 residues. In germline, CDR1 is SGHNT, CDR2 YYREEE (reference sequence). CDR3 sequence reads: CASSLNRGVVLNTEAFF. For the CDR3, the DNA is TGTGCCAGCAGCTTGAATAGGGGAGTGGTACTGAACACTGAAGCTTTCTTT.

In its sample, this clone was seen many times. The genes are TRBV4-1 and TRBJ1-2; D unclear. The CDR3 totals 13 residues. CDR1 is MGHRA and CDR2 is YSYEKL in the germline V gene. Trimming removed 1 base at V and 8 bases at J, with 11 bases between. The CDR3 is CASSQGAGEGYTF. The DNA for the CDR3 is TGCGCCAGCAGCCAAGGAGCCGGGGAAGGCTACACCTTC.

V and J are TRBV3-1 (or the pseudogene TRBV3-2) and TRBJ1-4; D is uncertain. The CDR3 contains 15 residues. V lost 4 bases, J lost 7 bases, and 16 bases lay in between. The germline V gene encodes CDR1 LGHDT and CDR2 YNNKEL (reference sequence). CDR3 loop: CASSLGLPEGEKLFF. Written as DNA, the CDR3 is TGTGCCAGCAGCCTTGGACTCCCTGAGGGTGAAAAACTGTTTTTT.

The rearrangement joins TRBV4-2 to TRBJ2-1, with 9 bases that match TRBD2. This CDR3 region has 16 residues. V dropped 0 bases and J dropped 4; count of bases not matched to a gene: 4. Germline CDR1 reads LGHNA; CDR2 reads YNFKEQ. CDR3 nucleotide sequence: TGTGCCAGCAGCCAAGAGGGACTAGCCCTGTACAATGAGCAGTTCTTC. It is translated as CASSQEGLALYNEQFF.

The chain is built from TRBV18 and TRBJ1-6; no clear D. The V end was cut by 2 bases, the J end by 5 bases, with 13 bases between. CDR1 is KGHSH and CDR2 is LQKENI in the germline V gene. This CDR3 contains 16 residues. The CDR3 region is CASSPGLRINNSPLHF. CDR3 DNA sequence: TGTGCCAGCTCACCAGGTCTACGCATAAATAATTCACCCCTCCACTTT.

The CDR3 reads CASSMSGALGNSPLHF. The CDR3 DNA follows: TGTGCCAGTAGTATGTCAGGGGCCCTTGGAAATTCACCCCTCCACTTT. The chain links TRBV19 to TRBJ1-6, with TRBD1 as a possible D gene (6 bases). Trimming shortened V by 3 bases and J by 7 bases, and 16 bases separated the two germline ends. The CDR3 loop spans 16 amino acids. The germline gives CDR1 LNHDA, CDR2 SQIVND (reference sequence). The complete variable domain, with remaining parts taken from reference TRBV19 and TRBJ1-6, reads DGGITQSPKYLFRKEGQNVTLSCEQNLNHDAMYWYRQDPGQGLRLIYYSQIVNDFQKGDIAEGYSVSREKKESFPLTVTSAQKNPTAFYLCASSMSGALGNSPLHFGNGTRLTVT.

This sequence joins TRBV20-1 and TRBJ2-3, with TRBD2 as a possible D gene (5 bases). Germline V gene lookup returns CDR1 DFQATT and CDR2 SNEGSKA (reference sequence). Trimming took 4 bases from V and 2 from J, leaving 16 bases between them. This CDR3 spans 15 amino acids. The CDR3 spells CSANDPHGVTDTQYF. The DNA of the CDR3 is TGCAGTGCTAATGACCCGCACGGGGTCACAGATACGCAGTATTTT.

The rearrangement joins TRBV27 to TRBJ2-4; D ambiguous. Germline lookup yields CDR1 MNHEY and CDR2 SMNVEV (reference sequence). The CDR3 contains 14 residues. The V and J ends lost 2 bases and 3 bases respectively, with 8 bases between them. The CDR3 coding sequence is TGTGCCAGCAGTTTAAGTGGTGGCAAAAACATTCAGTACTTC. It encodes CASSLSGGKNIQYF.

Concerning this clone: At the DNA level, this CDR3 is encoded by other sequences in the same sample as well. This chain joins TRBV18 and TRBJ1-1; D is unclear. This CDR3 is 12 amino acids long. Trimming pared 3 bases from V and 1 base from J, leaving 3 bases between. In germline, CDR1 is KGHSH, CDR2 LQKENI. Written as DNA, the CDR3 is TGTGCCAGCTCACCGGGGAACACTGAAGCTTTCTTT. Residues: CASSPGNTEAFF.

This rearrangement joins TRBV5-6 to TRBJ2-7, with 11 nucleotides matching TRBD1. This CDR3 has 16 amino acids. Germline V CDR1 and CDR2: SGHDT, YYEEEE. V trimming: 0 bases; J trimming: 5 bases; junction bases outside the gene matches: 7. The CDR3 reads CASSLALGQGVNEQYF. The DNA for the CDR3 is TGTGCCAGCAGCTTGGCGTTGGGACAGGGGGTTAACGAGCAGTACTTC.

The chain carries TRBV7-9 and TRBJ1-2; 7 bases agree with TRBD1. Trimming took 1 base from V and 7 from J; bases not matched to a gene: 0. The CDR3 extends over 12 amino acids. Looked up from germline, CDR1 is SEHNR and CDR2 is FQNEAQ (reference sequence). In DNA, the CDR3 is TGTGCCAGCAGCTTAGGACAGGGTGGCTACACCTTC. Encoded protein: CASSLGQGGYTF.

This clone was detected only once. The chain is built from TRBV5-1 and TRBJ1-2; D is possibly TRBD1 (5 bases). Between the trimmed V and J ends, which lost 4 bases and 5 bases, there was a span of 15 bases. The CDR3 contains 14 residues. The germline V gene has CDR1 SGHRS and CDR2 YFSETQ. CDR3 in DNA: TGCGCCAGCAGCCAACTCCCCACAGGTTATGGCTACACCTTC. Translation gives CASSQLPTGYGYTF.

The gene calls are TRBV5-1 and TRBJ2-3, with 11 nucleotides matching TRBD1. Trimming at V came to 4 bases and at J to 2 bases, leaving 9 bases not matched to a gene. The length of the CDR3 is 17 residues. Germline V gene lookup returns CDR1 SGHRS and CDR2 YFSETQ. Written as DNA, the CDR3 is TGCGCCAGCAGCCCCCGGACAGGGGGCAGCCTCACAGATACGCAGTATTTT. Residues: CASSPRTGGSLTDTQYF.